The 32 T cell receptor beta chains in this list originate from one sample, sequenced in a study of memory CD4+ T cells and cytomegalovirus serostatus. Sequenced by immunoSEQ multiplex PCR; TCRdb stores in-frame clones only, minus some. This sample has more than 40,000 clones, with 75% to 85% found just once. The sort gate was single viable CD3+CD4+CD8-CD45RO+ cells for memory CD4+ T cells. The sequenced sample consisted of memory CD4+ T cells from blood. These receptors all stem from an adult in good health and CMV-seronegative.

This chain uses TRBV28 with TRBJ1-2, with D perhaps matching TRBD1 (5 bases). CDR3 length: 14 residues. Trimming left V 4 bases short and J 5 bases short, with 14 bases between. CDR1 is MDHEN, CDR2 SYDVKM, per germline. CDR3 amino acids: CASSSYPGGYGYTF. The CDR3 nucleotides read TGTGCCAGCAGTTCATATCCGGGGGGGTATGGCTACACCTTC.

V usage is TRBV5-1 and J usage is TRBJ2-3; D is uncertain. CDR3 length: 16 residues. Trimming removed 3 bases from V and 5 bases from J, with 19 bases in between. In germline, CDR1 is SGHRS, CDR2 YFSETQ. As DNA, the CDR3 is TGCGCCAGCAGCTCAACCAAACACGGGTCTGGAGATACGCAGTATTTT. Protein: CASSSTKHGSGDTQYF. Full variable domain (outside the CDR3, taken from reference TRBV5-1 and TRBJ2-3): KAGVTQTPRYLIKTRGQQVTLSCSPISGHRSVSWYQQTPGQGLQFLFEYFSETQRNKGNFPGRFSGRQFSNSRSEMNVSTLELGDSALYLCASSSTKHGSGDTQYFGPGTRLTVL.

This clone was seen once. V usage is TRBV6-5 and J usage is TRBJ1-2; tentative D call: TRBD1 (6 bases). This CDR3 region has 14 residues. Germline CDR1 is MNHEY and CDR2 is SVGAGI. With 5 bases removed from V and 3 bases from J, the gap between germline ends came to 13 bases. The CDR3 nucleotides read TGTGCCAGCAGTCCGCGACAGGCGGACTATGGCTACACCTTC. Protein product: CASSPRQADYGYTF.

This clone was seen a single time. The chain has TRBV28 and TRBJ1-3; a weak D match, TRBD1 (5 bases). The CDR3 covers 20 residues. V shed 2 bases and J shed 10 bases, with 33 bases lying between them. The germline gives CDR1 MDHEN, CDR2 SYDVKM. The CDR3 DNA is TGTGCCAGCAGTTTAATTCGGGGACCGGCGGGCAGCCCTTCTCGGAAGACCATATATTTT. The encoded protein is CASSLIRGPAGSPSRKTIYF.

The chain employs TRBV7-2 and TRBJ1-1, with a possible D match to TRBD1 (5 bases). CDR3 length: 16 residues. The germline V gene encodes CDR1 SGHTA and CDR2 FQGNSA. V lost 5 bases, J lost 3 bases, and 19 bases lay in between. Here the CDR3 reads CASSASLGQGYTEAFF. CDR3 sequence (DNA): TGTGCCAGCAGCGCGAGCCTGGGGCAGGGCTACACTGAAGCTTTCTTT. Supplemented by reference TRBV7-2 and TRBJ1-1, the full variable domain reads GAGVSQSPSNKVTEKGKDVELRCDPISGHTALYWYRQSLGQGLEFLIYFQGNSAPDKSGLPSDRFSAERTGGSVSTLTIQRTQQEDSAVYLCASSASLGQGYTEAFFGQGTRLTVV.

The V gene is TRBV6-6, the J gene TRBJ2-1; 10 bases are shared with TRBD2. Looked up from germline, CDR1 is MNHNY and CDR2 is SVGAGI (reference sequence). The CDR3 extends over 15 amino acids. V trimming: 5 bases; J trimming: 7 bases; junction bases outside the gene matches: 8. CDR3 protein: CASSPPSGSMNEQFF. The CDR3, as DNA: TGTGCCAGCAGTCCTCCTAGCGGGAGCATGAATGAGCAGTTCTTC.

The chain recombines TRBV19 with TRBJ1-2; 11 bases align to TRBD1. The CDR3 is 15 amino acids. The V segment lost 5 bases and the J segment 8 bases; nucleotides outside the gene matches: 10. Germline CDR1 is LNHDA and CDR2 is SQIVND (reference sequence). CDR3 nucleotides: TGTGCCAGTAGTTTCTCAACCGGGACAGGGGGAGGCTACACCTTC. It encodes CASSFSTGTGGGYTF.

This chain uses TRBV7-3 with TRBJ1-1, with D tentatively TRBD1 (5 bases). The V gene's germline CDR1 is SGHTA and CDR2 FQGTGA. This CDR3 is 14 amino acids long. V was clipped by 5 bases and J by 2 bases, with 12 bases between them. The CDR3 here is CASSVTGFNTEAFF. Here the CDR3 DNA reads TGTGCCAGCAGCGTTACAGGTTTTAACACTGAAGCTTTCTTT.

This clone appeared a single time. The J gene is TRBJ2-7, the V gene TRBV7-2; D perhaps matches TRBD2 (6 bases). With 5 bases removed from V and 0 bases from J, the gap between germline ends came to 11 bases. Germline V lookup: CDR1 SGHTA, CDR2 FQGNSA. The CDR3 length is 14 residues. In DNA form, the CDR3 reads TGTGCCAGCAGCACGACTAGAAGCTCCTACGAGCAGTACTTC. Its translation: CASSTTRSSYEQYF. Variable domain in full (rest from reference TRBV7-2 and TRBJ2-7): GAGVSQSPSNKVTEKGKDVELRCDPISGHTALYWYRQSLGQGLEFLIYFQGNSAPDKSGLPSDRFSAERTGGSVSTLTIQRTQQEDSAVYLCASSTTRSSYEQYFGPGTRLTVT.

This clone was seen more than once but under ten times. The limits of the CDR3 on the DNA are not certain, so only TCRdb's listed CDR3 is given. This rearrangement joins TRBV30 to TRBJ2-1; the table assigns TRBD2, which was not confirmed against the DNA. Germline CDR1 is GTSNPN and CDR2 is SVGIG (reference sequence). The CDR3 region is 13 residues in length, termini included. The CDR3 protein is CAWSVLVGRGTFF.

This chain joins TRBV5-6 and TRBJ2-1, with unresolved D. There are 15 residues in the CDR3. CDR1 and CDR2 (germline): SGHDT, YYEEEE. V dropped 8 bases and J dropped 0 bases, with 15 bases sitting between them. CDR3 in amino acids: CASYLWRSSYNEQFF. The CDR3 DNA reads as TGTGCCAGTTACCTTTGGCGGAGCTCCTACAATGAGCAGTTCTTC.

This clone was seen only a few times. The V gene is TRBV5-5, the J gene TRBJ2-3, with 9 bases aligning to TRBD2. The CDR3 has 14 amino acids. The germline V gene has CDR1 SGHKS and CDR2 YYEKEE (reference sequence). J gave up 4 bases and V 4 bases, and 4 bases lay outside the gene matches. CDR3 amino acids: CASSQGLAPDTQYF. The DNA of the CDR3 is TGTGCCAGCAGCCAAGGACTAGCGCCAGATACGCAGTATTTT.

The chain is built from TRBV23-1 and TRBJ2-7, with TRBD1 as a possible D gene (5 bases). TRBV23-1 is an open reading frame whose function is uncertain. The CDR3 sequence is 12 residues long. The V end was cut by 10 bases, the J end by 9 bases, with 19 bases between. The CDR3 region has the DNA TGCGCCAAGGACACTACCTACGAGTGGCAGTACTTC. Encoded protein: CAKDTTYEWQYF.

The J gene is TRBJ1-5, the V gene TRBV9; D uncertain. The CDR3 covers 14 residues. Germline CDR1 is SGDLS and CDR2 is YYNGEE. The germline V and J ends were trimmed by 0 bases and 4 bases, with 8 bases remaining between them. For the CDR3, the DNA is TGTGCCAGCAGCGTAGGCCCTAGGAATCAGCCCCAGCATTTT. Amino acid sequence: CASSVGPRNQPQHF.

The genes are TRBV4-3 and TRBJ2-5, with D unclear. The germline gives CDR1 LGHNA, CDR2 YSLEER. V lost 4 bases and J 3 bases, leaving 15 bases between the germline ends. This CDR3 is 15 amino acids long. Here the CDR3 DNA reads TGCGCCAGCAGCCTCGAGGTGAAGCAGGAAGAGACCCAGTACTTC. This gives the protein CASSLEVKQEETQYF.

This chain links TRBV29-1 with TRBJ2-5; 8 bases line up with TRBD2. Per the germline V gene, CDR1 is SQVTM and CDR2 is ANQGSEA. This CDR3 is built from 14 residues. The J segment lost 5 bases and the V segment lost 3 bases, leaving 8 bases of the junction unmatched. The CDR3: CSVDLGLGWETQYF. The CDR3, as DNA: TGCAGCGTTGATCTGGGACTAGGGTGGGAGACCCAGTACTTC. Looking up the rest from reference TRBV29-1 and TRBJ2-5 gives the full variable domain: SAVISQKPSRDICQRGTSLTIQCQVDSQVTMMFWYRQQPGQSLTLIATANQGSEATYESGFVIDKFPISRPNLTFSTLTVSNMSPEDSSIYLCSVDLGLGWETQYFGPGTRLLVL.

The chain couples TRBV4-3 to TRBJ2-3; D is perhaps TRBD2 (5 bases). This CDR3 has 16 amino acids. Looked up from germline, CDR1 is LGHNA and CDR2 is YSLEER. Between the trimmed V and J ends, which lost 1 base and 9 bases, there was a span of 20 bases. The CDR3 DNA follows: TGCGCCAGCAGCCAAGGGCCCGGGCCCGGGGTAGGAACGCAGTATTTT. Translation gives CASSQGPGPGVGTQYF.

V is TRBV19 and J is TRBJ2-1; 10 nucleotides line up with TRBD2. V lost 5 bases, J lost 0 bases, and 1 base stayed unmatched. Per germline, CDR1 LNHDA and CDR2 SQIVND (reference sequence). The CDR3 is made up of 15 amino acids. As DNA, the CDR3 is TGTGCCAGTAGTCCTAGCGGGGGCTCCTACAATGAGCAGTTCTTC. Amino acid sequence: CASSPSGGSYNEQFF.

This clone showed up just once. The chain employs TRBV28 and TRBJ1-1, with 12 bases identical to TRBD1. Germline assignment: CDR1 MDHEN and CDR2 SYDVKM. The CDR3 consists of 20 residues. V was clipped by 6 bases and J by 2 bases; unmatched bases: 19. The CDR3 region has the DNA TGTGCCAGCAGCTGGGGACAGGGGGCTCAGGGAGGGCCTTTCAACACTGAAGCTTTCTTT. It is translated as CASSWGQGAQGGPFNTEAFF.

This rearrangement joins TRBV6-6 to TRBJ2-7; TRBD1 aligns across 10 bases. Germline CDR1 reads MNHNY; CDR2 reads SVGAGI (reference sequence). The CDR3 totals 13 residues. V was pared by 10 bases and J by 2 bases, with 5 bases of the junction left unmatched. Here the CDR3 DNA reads TGTGCCACCCGACAGGGGGCGGCCTACGAGCAGTACTTC. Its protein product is CATRQGAAYEQYF.

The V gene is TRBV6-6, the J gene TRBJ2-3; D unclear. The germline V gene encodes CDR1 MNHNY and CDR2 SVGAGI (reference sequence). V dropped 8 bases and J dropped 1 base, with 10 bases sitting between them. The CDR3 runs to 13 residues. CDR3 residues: CASCSLGTDTQYF. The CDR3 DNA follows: TGTGCCAGCTGTTCCTTAGGCACAGATACGCAGTATTTT.

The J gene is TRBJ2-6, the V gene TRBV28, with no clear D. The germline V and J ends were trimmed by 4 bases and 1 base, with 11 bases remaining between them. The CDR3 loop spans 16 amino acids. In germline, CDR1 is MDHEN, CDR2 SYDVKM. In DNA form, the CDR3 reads TGTGCCAGCAGTTCTCCTAGTTCATCTGGGGCCAACGTCCTGACTTTC. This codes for CASSSPSSSGANVLTF.

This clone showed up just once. CDR3 protein: CASSQIGVVSGELFF. CDR3 nucleotides: TGTGCCAGCAGCCAGATAGGAGTCGTCTCCGGGGAGCTGTTTTTT. The gene calls are TRBV6-1 and TRBJ2-2, with D uncertain. This CDR3 is built from 15 residues. Germline V gives CDR1 MNHNS, CDR2 SASEGT. Trimming took 6 bases from V and 6 from J, leaving 17 bases between them.

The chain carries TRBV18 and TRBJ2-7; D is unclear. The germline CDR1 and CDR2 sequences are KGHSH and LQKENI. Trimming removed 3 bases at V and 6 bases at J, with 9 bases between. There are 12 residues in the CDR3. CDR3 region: CASSPSVGEQYF. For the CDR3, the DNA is TGTGCCAGCTCACCTTCCGTAGGCGAGCAGTACTTC.

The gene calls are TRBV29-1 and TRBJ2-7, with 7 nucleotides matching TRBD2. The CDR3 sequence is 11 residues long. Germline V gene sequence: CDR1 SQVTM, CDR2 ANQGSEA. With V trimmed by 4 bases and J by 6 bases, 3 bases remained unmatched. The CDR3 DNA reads TGCAGCGTTGGGGGGAGGGGCGAGCAGTACTTC. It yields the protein CSVGGRGEQYF.

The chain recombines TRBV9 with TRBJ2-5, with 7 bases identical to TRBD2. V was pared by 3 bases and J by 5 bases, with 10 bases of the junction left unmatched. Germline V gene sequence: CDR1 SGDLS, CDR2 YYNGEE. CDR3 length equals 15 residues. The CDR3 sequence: CASSAFSFSGETQYF. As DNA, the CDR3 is TGTGCCAGCAGCGCCTTCTCCTTTAGCGGGGAGACCCAGTACTTC.

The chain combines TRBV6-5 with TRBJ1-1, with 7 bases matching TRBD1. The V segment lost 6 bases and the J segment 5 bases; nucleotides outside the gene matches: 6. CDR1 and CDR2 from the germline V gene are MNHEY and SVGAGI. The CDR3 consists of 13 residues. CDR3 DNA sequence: TGTGCCAGCAGCTCCCAGGGGGGTACTGAAGCTTTCTTT. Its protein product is CASSSQGGTEAFF.

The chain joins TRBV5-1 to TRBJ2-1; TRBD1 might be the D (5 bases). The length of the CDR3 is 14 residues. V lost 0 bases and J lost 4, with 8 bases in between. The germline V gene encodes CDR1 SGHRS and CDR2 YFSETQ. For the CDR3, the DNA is TGCGCCAGCAGCTTGGCACAGGCATACAATGAGCAGTTCTTC. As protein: CASSLAQAYNEQFF. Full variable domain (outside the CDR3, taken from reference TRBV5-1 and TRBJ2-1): KAGVTQTPRYLIKTRGQQVTLSCSPISGHRSVSWYQQTPGQGLQFLFEYFSETQRNKGNFPGRFSGRQFSNSRSEMNVSTLELGDSALYLCASSLAQAYNEQFFGPGTRLTVL.

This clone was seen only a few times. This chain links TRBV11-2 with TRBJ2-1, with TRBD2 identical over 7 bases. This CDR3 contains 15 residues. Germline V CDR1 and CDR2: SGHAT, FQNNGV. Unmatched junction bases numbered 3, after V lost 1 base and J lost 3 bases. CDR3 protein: CASSLAGGRYNEQFF. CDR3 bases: TGTGCCAGCAGCTTAGCGGGAGGTCGCTACAATGAGCAGTTCTTC.

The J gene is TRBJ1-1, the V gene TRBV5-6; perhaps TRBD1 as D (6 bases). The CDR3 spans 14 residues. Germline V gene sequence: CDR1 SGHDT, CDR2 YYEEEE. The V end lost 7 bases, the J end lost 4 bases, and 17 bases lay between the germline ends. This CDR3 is CASWIGTTGTEAFF. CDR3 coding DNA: TGTGCCAGCTGGATAGGGACAACGGGCACTGAAGCTTTCTTT.

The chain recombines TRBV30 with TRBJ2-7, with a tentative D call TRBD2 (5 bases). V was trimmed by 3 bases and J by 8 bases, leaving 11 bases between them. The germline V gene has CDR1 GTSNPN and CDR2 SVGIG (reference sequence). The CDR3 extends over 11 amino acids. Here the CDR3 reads CAWRLASKQYF. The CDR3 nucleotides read TGTGCCTGGAGGTTAGCGAGTAAGCAGTACTTC.

CDR3 coding DNA: TGCAGCGTTGCGAAGGGGGTCTACGAGCAGTACTTC. This translates into CSVAKGVYEQYF. This chain connects TRBV29-1 to TRBJ2-7; TRBD1 is a possible D gene (6 bases). Trimming took 4 bases from V and 3 from J, leaving 10 bases between them. In germline, CDR1 is SQVTM, CDR2 ANQGSEA. This CDR3 has 12 residues.